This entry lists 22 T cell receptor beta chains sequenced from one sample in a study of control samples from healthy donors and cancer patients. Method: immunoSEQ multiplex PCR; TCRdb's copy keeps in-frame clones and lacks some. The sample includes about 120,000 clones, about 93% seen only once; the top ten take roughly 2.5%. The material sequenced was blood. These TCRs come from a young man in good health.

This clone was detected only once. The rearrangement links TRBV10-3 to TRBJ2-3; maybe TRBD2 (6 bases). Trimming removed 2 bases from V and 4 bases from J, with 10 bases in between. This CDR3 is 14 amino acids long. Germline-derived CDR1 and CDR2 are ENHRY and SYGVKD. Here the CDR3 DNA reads TGTGCCATCAGTGAGACTAGCCAGGCAGATACGCAGTATTTT. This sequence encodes CAISETSQADTQYF.

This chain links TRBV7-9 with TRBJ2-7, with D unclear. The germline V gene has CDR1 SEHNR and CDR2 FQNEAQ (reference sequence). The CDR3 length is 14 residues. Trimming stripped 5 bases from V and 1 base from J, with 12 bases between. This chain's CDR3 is CASSPADKSYEQYF. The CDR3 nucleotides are TGTGCCAGCAGCCCCGCAGACAAGTCCTACGAGCAGTACTTC. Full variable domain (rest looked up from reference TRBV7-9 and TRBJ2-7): DTGVSQNPRHKITKRGQNVTFRCDPISEHNRLYWYRQTLGQGPEFLTYFQNEAQLEKSRLLSDRFSAERPKGSFSTLEIQRTEQGDSAMYLCASSPADKSYEQYFGPGTRLTVT.

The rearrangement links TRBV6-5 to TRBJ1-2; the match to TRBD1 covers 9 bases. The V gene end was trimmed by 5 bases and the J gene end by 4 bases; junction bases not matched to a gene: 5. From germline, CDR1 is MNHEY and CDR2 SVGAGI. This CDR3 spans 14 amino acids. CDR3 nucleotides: TGTGCCAGCAGTAACAGGGGGCCCGGCTATGGCTACACCTTC. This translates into CASSNRGPGYGYTF.

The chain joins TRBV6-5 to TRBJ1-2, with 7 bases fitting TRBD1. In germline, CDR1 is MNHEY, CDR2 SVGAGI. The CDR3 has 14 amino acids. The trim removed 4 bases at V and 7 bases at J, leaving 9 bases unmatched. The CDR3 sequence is CASSLEDRTGGYTF. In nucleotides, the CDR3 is TGTGCCAGCAGTTTAGAGGACAGGACGGGTGGCTACACCTTC.

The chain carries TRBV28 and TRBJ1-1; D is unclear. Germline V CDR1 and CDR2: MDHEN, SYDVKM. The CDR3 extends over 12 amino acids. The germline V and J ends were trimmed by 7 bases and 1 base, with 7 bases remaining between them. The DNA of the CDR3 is TGTGCCAGCACTCGGGGGAACACTGAAGCTTTCTTT. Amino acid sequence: CASTRGNTEAFF.

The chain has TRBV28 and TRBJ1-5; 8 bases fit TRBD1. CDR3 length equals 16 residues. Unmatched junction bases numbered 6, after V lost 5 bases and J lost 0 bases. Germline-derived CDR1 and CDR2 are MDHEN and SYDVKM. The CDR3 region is CASSVQTGGSNQPQHF. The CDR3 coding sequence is TGTGCCAGCAGTGTACAAACAGGGGGTAGCAATCAGCCCCAGCATTTT.

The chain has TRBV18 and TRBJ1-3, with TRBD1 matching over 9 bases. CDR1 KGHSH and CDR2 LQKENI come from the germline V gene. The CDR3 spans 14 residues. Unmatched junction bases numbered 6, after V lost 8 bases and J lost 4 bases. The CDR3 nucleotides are TGTGCCAGCAGAGGGACAGGGACCGGAAACACCATATATTTT. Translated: CASRGTGTGNTIYF. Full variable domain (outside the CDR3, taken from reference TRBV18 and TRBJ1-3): NAGVMQNPRHLVRRRGQEARLRCSPMKGHSHVYWYRQLPEEGLKFMVYLQKENIIDESGMPKERFSAEFPKEGPSILRIQQVVRGDSAAYFCASRGTGTGNTIYFGEGSWLTVV.

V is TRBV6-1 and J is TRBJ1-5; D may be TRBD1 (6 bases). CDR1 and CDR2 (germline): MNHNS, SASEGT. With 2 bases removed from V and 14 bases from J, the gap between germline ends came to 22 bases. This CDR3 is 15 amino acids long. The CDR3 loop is CASSERFGAQGPKHF. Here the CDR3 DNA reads TGTGCCAGCAGTGAAAGGTTTGGGGCACAGGGACCCAAGCATTTT.

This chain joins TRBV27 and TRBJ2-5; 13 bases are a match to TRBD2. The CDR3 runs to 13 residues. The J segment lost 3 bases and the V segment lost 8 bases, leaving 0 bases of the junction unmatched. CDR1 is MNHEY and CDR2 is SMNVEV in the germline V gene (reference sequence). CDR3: CASGLAGEETQYF. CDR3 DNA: TGTGCCAGCGGACTAGCGGGGGAAGAGACCCAGTACTTC.

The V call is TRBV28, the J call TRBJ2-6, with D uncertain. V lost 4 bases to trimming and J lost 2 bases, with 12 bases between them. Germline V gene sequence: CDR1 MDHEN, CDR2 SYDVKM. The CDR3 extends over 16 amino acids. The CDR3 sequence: CASSSIQRPGANVLTF. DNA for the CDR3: TGTGCCAGCAGTTCAATACAGAGACCTGGGGCCAACGTCCTGACTTTC.

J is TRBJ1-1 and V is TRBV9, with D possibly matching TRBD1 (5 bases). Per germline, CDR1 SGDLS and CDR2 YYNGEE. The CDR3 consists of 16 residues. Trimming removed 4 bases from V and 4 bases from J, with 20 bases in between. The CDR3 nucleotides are TGTGCCAGCAGCCCCGGGCAGAGGACACGGGTCACTGAAGCTTTCTTT. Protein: CASSPGQRTRVTEAFF.

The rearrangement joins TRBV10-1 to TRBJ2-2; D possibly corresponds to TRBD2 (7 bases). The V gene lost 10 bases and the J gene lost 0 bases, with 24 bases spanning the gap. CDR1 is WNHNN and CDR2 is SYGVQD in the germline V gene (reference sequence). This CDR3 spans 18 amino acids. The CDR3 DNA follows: TGCGCCACGCTCACCCCAGGGTACGGGGGGCCGAACACCGGGGAGCTGTTTTTT. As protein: CATLTPGYGGPNTGELFF.

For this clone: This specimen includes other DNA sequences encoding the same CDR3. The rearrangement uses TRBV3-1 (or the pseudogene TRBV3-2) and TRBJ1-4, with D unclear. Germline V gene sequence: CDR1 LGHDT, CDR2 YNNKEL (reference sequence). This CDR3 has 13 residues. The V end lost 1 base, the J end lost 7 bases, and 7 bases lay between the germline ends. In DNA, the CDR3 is TGTGCCAGCAGCCAAGGTTTTCGTGAAAAACTGTTTTTT. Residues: CASSQGFREKLFF.

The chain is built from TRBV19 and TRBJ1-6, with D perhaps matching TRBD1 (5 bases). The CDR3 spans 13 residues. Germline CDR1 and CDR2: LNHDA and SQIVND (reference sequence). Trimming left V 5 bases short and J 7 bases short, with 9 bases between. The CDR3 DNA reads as TGTGCCAGTAGTTCCCGACAGAATTCACCCCTCCACTTT. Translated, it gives CASSSRQNSPLHF.

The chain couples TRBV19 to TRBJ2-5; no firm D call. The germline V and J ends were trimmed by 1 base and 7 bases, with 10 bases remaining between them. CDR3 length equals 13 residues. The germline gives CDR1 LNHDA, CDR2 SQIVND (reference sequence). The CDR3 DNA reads TGTGCCAGTAGTATAGCGGGCGCAGGGACCCAGTACTTC. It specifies CASSIAGAGTQYF.

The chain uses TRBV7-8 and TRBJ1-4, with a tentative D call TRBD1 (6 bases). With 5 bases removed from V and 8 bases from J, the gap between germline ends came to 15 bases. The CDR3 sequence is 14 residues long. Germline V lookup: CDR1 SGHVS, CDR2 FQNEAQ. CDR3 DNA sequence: TGTGCCAGCAGCCGTTCAGGACAGCGGGAAAAACTGTTTTTT. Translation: CASSRSGQREKLFF.

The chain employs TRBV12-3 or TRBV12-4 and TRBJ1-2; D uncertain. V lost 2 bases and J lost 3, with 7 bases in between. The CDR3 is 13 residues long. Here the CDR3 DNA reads TGTGCCAGCAGTTTACGATCCGACTATGGCTACACCTTC. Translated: CASSLRSDYGYTF.

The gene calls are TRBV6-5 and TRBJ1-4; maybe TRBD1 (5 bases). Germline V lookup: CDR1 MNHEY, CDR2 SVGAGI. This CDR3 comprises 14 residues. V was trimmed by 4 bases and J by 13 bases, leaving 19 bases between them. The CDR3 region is CASSSSGTGRVLFF. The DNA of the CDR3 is TGTGCCAGCAGTTCCTCCGGGACGGGAAGAGTACTGTTTTTT.

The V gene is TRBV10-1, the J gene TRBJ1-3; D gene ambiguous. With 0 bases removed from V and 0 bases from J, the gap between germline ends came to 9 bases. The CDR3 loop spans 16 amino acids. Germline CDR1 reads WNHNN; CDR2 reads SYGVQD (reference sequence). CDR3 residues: CASSESRTLSGNTIYF. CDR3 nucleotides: TGCGCCAGCAGTGAGTCGAGGACGCTCTCTGGAAACACCATATATTTT.

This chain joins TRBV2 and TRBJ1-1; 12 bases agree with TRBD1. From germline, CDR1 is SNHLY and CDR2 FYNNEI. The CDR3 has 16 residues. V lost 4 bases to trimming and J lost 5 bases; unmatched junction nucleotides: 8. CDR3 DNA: TGTGCCAGCAGTGGCCCCGGGACAGGGGGCGAGACTGAAGCTTTCTTT. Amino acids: CASSGPGTGGETEAFF.

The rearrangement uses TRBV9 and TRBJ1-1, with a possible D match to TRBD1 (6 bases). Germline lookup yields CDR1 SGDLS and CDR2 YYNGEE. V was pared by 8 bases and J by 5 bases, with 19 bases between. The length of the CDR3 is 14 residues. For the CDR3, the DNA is TGTGCCAGTGTCTGGGGGGCGCTTGAAACTGAAGCTTTCTTT. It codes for CASVWGALETEAFF.

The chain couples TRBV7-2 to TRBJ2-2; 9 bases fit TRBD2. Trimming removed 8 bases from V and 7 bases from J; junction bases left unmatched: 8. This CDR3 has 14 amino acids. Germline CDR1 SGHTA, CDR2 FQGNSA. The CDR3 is CASHRGGAGGELFF. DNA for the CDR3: TGTGCCAGCCACCGCGGGGGGGCGGGCGGGGAGCTGTTTTTT.